This T cell receptor beta chain comes out of a study of cytomegalovirus exposure and HLA in healthy donors. The PCR employed 60 Vbeta primers together with 13 Jbeta primers. The method was immunoSEQ multiplex PCR; TCRdb's version includes in-frame clones alone and lacks a portion of them. The sample contains about 150,000 clones, 65% to 80% of which appear only once. V was trimmed by 6 bases and J by 6 bases, leaving 11 bases between them. The germline gives CDR1 SQVTM, CDR2 ANQGSEA. The CDR3 is made up of 12 amino acids. Whole-study results and caveats: Prior analysis indicated that the majority of TCR beta V segments exhibited productivity approximately 90% or approximately 30% of the time. HLA allele associations emerged for about 18,000 TCR beta sequences in a later analysis, at 0.05 false discovery rate. A later analysis linked a missense variant in DCLRE1C to the trimming of TCR beta V and J genes.

A remark on this clone: Its antigen is not identified.

The source of this sequence is a woman between 45 and 60 years old in good health and CMV-seropositive. This chain joins TRBV29-1 and TRBJ1-4; weak D call: TRBD1 (5 bases). Sequencing used PBMCs. For the CDR3, the DNA is TGCAGCGTCCTGGGGCCGGATGAAAAACTGTTTTTT. This sequence encodes CSVLGPDEKLFF.